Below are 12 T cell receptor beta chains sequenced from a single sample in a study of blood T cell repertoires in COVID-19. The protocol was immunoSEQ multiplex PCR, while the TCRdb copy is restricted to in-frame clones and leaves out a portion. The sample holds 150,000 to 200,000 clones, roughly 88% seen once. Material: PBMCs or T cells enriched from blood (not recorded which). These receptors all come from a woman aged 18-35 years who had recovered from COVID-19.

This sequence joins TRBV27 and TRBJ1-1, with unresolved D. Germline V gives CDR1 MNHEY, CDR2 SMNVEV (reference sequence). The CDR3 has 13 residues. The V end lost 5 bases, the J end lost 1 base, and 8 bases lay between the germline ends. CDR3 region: CASSSRGNTEAFF. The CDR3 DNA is TGTGCCAGCAGTAGCCGAGGGAACACTGAAGCTTTCTTT.

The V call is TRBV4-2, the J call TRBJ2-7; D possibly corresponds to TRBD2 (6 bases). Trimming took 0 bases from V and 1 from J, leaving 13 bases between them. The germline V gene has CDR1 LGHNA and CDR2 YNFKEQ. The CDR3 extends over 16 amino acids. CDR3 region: CASSQEERVLSYEQYF. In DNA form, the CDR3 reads TGTGCCAGCAGCCAAGAGGAGCGGGTCCTTTCCTACGAGCAGTACTTC.

CDR3 nucleotide sequence: TGTGCCATCGCGTCAGGAACTTACAATGAGCAGTTCTTC. It codes for CAIASGTYNEQFF. The V and J genes are TRBV7-9 and TRBJ2-1; unclear D gene. The V and J ends lost 10 bases and 4 bases respectively, with 14 bases between them. The length of the CDR3 is 13 residues. The germline V gene encodes CDR1 SEHNR and CDR2 FQNEAQ (reference sequence).

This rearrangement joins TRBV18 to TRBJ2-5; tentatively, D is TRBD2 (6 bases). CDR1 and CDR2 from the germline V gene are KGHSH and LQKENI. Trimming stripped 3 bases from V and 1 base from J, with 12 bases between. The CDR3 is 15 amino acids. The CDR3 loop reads CASSPPGLFQETQYF. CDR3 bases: TGTGCCAGCTCACCGCCGGGACTTTTCCAAGAGACCCAGTACTTC. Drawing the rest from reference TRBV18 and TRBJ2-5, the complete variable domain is NAGVMQNPRHLVRRRGQEARLRCSPMKGHSHVYWYRQLPEEGLKFMVYLQKENIIDESGMPKERFSAEFPKEGPSILRIQQVVRGDSAAYFCASSPPGLFQETQYFGPGTRLLVL.

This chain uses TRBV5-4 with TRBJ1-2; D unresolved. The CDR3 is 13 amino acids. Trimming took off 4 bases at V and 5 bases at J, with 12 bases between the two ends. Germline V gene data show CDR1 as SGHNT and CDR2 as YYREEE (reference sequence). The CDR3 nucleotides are TGTGCCAGCAGCCCGGGCGGAGGGTATGGCTACACCTTC. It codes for CASSPGGGYGYTF.

The CDR3 bases are TGTGCCAGCAGCGAGGGGACTAGCGCATCAGATACGCAGTATTTT. As protein: CASSEGTSASDTQYF. This chain links TRBV11-3 with TRBJ2-3; 10 bases are shared with TRBD2. The CDR3 covers 15 residues. Per germline, CDR1 SGHNT and CDR2 YENEEA. Trimming removed 5 bases from V and 4 bases from J; junction bases left unmatched: 6.

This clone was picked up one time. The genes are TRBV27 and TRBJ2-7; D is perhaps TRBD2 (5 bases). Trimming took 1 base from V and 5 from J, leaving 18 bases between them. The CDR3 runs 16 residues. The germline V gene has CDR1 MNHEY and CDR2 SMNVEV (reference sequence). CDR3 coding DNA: TGTGCCAGCAGTTTATTGGCAGCCGGAGGTAGGGACGAGCAGTACTTC. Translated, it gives CASSLLAAGGRDEQYF.

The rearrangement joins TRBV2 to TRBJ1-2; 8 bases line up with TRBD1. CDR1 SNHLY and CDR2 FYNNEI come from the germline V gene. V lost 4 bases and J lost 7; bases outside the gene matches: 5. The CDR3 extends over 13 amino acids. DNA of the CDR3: TGTGCCAGCAGTGCCGGTGGACAGGGTGGCTACACCTTC. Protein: CASSAGGQGGYTF. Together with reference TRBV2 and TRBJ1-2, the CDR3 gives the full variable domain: EPEVTQTPSHQVTQMGQEVILRCVPISNHLYFYWYRQILGQKVEFLVSFYNNEISEKSEIFDDQFSVERPDGSNFTLKIRSTKLEDSAMYFCASSAGGQGGYTFGSGTRLTVV.

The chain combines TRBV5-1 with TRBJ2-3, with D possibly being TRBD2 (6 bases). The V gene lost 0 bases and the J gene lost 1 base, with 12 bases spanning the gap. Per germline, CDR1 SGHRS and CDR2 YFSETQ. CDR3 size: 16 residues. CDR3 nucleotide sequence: TGCGCCAGCAGCTTGGCTGAGGACTATCGCACAGATACGCAGTATTTT. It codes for CASSLAEDYRTDTQYF.

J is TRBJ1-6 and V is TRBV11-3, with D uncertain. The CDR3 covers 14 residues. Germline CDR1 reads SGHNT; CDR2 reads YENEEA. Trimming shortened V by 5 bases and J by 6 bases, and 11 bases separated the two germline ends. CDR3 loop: CASSLVASNSPLHF. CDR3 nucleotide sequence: TGTGCCAGCAGCCTTGTGGCCTCTAATTCACCCCTCCACTTT.

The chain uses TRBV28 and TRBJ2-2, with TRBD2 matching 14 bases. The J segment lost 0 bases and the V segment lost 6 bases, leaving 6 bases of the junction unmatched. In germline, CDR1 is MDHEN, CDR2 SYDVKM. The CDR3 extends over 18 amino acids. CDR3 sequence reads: CASRTGTSGGTNTGELFF. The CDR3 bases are TGTGCCAGCAGGACCGGGACTAGCGGGGGCACGAACACCGGGGAGCTGTTTTTT.

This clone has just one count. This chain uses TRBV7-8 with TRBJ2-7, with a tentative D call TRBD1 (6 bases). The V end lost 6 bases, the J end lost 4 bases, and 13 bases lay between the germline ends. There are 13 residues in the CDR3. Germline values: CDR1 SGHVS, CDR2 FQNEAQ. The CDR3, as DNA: TGTGCCAGCAGGCCCGGGACATCGTACGAGCAGTACTTC. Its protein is CASRPGTSYEQYF.